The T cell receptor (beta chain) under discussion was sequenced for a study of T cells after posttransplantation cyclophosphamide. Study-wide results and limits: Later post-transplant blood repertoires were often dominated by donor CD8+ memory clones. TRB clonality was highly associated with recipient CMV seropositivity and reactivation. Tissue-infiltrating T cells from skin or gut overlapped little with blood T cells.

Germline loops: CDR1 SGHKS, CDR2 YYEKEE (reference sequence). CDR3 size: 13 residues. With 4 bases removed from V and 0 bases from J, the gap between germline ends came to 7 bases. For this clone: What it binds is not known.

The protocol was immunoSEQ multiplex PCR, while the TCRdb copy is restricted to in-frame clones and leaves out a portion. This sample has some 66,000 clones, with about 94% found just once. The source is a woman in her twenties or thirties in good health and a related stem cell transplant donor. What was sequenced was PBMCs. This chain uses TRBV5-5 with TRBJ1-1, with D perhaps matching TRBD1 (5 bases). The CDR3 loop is CASSLGVNTEAFF. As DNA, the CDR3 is TGTGCCAGCAGCCTGGGGGTGAACACTGAAGCTTTCTTT.